Presented here are 25 T cell receptor beta chains from one specimen sequenced in a study of blood T cell repertoires in COVID-19 (dated by TCRdb to the early 2020s). Library preparation employed the immunoSEQ multiplex PCR assay. Held by TCRdb, this immuneACCESS table contains in-frame sequences only and omits some clones. Under half of the omission traces to an unresolved V gene where checked; the cause of the rest is unknown. The sample table records some 380,000 clones; approximately 80% of these occur just once. The top ten constitute around 1% of the sample. The source material was peripheral blood. The receptors were sampled from a human donor with acute or convalescent COVID-19. The donor label of this sample is uncertain.

J is TRBJ1-2 and V is TRBV6-5, with 8 bases lining up with TRBD1. The CDR3 length is 14 residues. Germline-derived CDR1 and CDR2 are MNHEY and SVGAGI. The J segment lost 4 bases and the V segment lost 6 bases, leaving 7 bases of the junction unmatched. The chain's CDR3 is CASRGLGTGYGYTF. The CDR3 DNA is TGTGCCAGCAGAGGACTGGGGACAGGCTATGGCTACACCTTC.

The V call is TRBV25-1, the J call TRBJ1-3; tentative D call: TRBD1 (5 bases). Germline CDR1 is MGHDK and CDR2 is SYGVNS. Trimming removed 5 bases from V and 0 bases from J, with 17 bases in between. The CDR3 length is 17 residues. The CDR3, as DNA: TGTGCCAGCAGTACCTTAAGTGGGGGGGGCTCTGGAAACACCATATATTTT. It encodes CASSTLSGGGSGNTIYF.

There are a few counts of this clone. The rearrangement joins TRBV10-2 to TRBJ1-5; D gene uncertain. The CDR3 has 14 amino acids. Germline V gene sequence: CDR1 WSHSY, CDR2 SAAADI. The germline V and J ends were trimmed by 8 bases and 0 bases, with 11 bases remaining between them. The CDR3 bases are TGCGCCAGCCAGGAGGTCCGTAGCAATCAGCCCCAGCATTTT. As protein: CASQEVRSNQPQHF.

J is TRBJ1-5 and V is TRBV18; 12 bases line up with TRBD1. CDR1 is KGHSH, CDR2 LQKENI, per germline. J gave up 11 bases and V 5 bases, and 7 bases lay outside the gene matches. The CDR3 totals 14 residues. The CDR3 loop reads CASSEGQGAQAQHF. The CDR3 DNA follows: TGTGCCAGCTCAGAGGGACAGGGGGCGCAGGCCCAGCATTTT.

The V gene is TRBV2, the J gene TRBJ2-4, with 7 bases identical to TRBD2. Germline lookup yields CDR1 SNHLY and CDR2 FYNNEI. This CDR3 is built from 15 residues. The V segment lost 4 bases and the J segment 0 bases; nucleotides outside the gene matches: 3. The CDR3 loop is CASSGEGLAKNIQYF. The CDR3 DNA sequence: TGTGCCAGCAGTGGGGAGGGCTTAGCCAAAAACATTCAGTACTTC.

The chain employs TRBV10-3 and TRBJ2-7, with 7 bases that match TRBD2. The CDR3 sequence is 14 residues long. Germline V CDR1 and CDR2: ENHRY, SYGVKD. V lost 10 bases to trimming and J lost 3 bases; unmatched junction nucleotides: 12. Here the CDR3 reads CATAPERGDYEQYF. Here the CDR3 DNA reads TGTGCCACGGCCCCGGAGCGGGGAGACTACGAGCAGTACTTC.

The J gene is TRBJ2-3, the V gene TRBV3-1 (or the pseudogene TRBV3-2), with TRBD2 identical over 8 bases. From germline, CDR1 is LGHDT and CDR2 YNNKEL (reference sequence). The CDR3 length is 19 residues. V was pared by 6 bases and J by 3 bases, with 20 bases of the junction left unmatched. The DNA of the CDR3 is TGTGCCAGCAGTCAAACCCGCCCCGGGGGGGAGGTTAGGACAGATACGCAGTATTTT. Its translation: CASSQTRPGGEVRTDTQYF.

The chain links TRBV30 to TRBJ2-1, with TRBD2 matching 11 bases. CDR3 size: 16 residues. CDR1 and CDR2 (germline): GTSNPN, SVGIG (reference sequence). V shed 3 bases and J 3 bases; nucleotides not matched to a gene: 7. CDR3 sequence (DNA): TGTGCCTGGAGGACCGGCGGGACTAGCGGCTACAATGAGCAGTTCTTC. This translates into CAWRTGGTSGYNEQFF.

The J gene is TRBJ2-2, the V gene TRBV9, with a possible D match to TRBD2 (5 bases). Germline CDR1 is SGDLS and CDR2 is YYNGEE. The CDR3 is 14 amino acids. The V end lost 0 bases, the J end lost 2 bases, and 5 bases lay between the germline ends. In DNA, the CDR3 is TGTGCCAGCAGCGTAGCTAGCAACACCGGGGAGCTGTTTTTT. It translates to CASSVASNTGELFF.

This clone was found once. The rearrangement uses TRBV6-1 and TRBJ1-2; 10 bases map to TRBD1. V was pared by 3 bases and J by 11 bases, with 3 bases of the junction left unmatched. This CDR3 contains 12 residues. Germline-derived CDR1 and CDR2 are MNHNS and SASEGT. The CDR3 DNA sequence: TGTGCCAGCAGTGACCGGACAGGGGGTTACACCTTC. Translation: CASSDRTGGYTF.

The CDR3 is CASSQGGTGGTEAFF. CDR3 DNA: TGTGCCAGCAGCCAGGGTGGGACAGGGGGTACTGAAGCTTTCTTT. V and J are TRBV3-1 (or the pseudogene TRBV3-2) and TRBJ1-1, with 11 bases that match TRBD1. Germline-derived CDR1 and CDR2 are LGHDT and YNNKEL (reference sequence). The CDR3 covers 15 residues. V lost 3 bases to trimming and J lost 5 bases; unmatched junction nucleotides: 5.

This clone was found once. This chain uses TRBV15 with TRBJ2-1; the D gene is possibly TRBD2 (6 bases). CDR1 LNHNV and CDR2 YYDKDF come from the germline V gene (reference sequence). Trimming shortened V by 0 bases and J by 5 bases, and 11 bases separated the two germline ends. The CDR3 totals 15 residues. The CDR3, as DNA: TGTGCCACCAGCAGAGATCGCGGGATAAACAATGAGCAGTTCTTC. Amino acid sequence: CATSRDRGINNEQFF.

The V and J genes are TRBV21-1 and TRBJ1-1; no check of the table's D call, TRBD1, against the DNA was made. TRBV21-1 has pseudogene status. The CDR3 runs to 16 residues. The DNA for the CDR3 is TGTGCCAGCAGCATCTTTTACAGGGTTCGGAACACTGAAGCTTTCTTT. It yields the protein CASSIFYRVRNTEAFF.

The V gene is TRBV28, the J gene TRBJ1-2; 7 nucleotides line up with TRBD1. The trim removed 2 bases at V and 7 bases at J, leaving 7 bases unmatched. This CDR3 is 14 amino acids long. CDR1 is MDHEN, CDR2 SYDVKM, per germline. The DNA for the CDR3 is TGTGCCAGCAGTTTACCCGGGACAGTCTTTGGCTACACCTTC. Translated, it gives CASSLPGTVFGYTF.

This clone was picked up one time. The chain links TRBV3-1 (or the pseudogene TRBV3-2) to TRBJ2-1; 10 bases match TRBD2. The CDR3 extends over 15 amino acids. Germline CDR1 and CDR2: LGHDT and YNNKEL (reference sequence). V was clipped by 4 bases and J by 4 bases; unmatched bases: 4. CDR3 nucleotide sequence: TGTGCCAGCAGCCCGCAGCGGGGGGGTTACAATGAGCAGTTCTTC. This codes for CASSPQRGGYNEQFF.

A word on this clone: Mismatch with germline at one junction end may stem from a read error. The CDR3 DNA is TGTGCCAGCAGCCGGACAGGGATCAATGAGCCCCAGCATTTT. It yields the protein CASSRTGINEPQHF. V usage is TRBV3-1 (or the pseudogene TRBV3-2) and J usage is TRBJ1-5, with 8 bases that match TRBD1. The germline gives CDR1 LGHDT, CDR2 YNNKEL (reference sequence). This CDR3 contains 14 residues.

This chain links TRBV7-9 with TRBJ1-1, with D perhaps matching TRBD1 (6 bases). The CDR3 has 15 residues. V shed 5 bases and J shed 0 bases, with 13 bases lying between them. Germline CDR1 and CDR2: SEHNR and FQNEAQ (reference sequence). CDR3 nucleotides: TGTGCCAGCAGCCTCGGACAGCTGATGAACACTGAAGCTTTCTTT. Amino acids: CASSLGQLMNTEAFF.

As DNA, the CDR3 is TGTGCCAGCAGTCCCTTTAGGGGGGGCGCGGGGCAGCCCCAGCATTTT. It is translated as CASSPFRGGAGQPQHF. The chain joins TRBV28 to TRBJ1-5; tentatively, D is TRBD1 (6 bases). Germline V gives CDR1 MDHEN, CDR2 SYDVKM. Between the trimmed V and J ends, which lost 5 bases and 7 bases, there was a span of 21 bases. This CDR3 spans 16 amino acids.

DNA for the CDR3: TGTGCCAGCAGCTGGACCGACAGGGGGGATGGCTACACCTTC. Translation gives CASSWTDRGDGYTF. This chain links TRBV5-4 with TRBJ1-2; 9 positions agree with TRBD1. Germline loops: CDR1 SGHNT, CDR2 YYREEE (reference sequence). V lost 3 bases and J lost 6; bases outside the gene matches: 6. This CDR3 contains 14 residues. The variable domain in full, with the rest retrieved from reference TRBV5-4 and TRBJ1-2, is ETGVTQSPTHLIKTRGQQVTLRCSSQSGHNTVSWYQQALGQGPQFIFQYYREEENGRGNFPPRFSGLQFPNYSSELNVNALELDDSALYLCASSWTDRGDGYTFGSGTRLTVV.

This rearrangement joins TRBV10-3 to TRBJ2-5, with 10 bases aligning to TRBD2. Per the germline V gene, CDR1 is ENHRY and CDR2 is SYGVKD. Trimming took 8 bases from V and 4 from J; bases not matched to a gene: 13. This CDR3 contains 16 residues. In DNA, the CDR3 is TGTGCCATCCGGGAAGCGGGAGGGCCCTCGGTAGAGACCCAGTACTTC. It specifies CAIREAGGPSVETQYF.

The table lists this clone with a few counts. The chain employs TRBV7-9 and TRBJ1-5, with D possibly matching TRBD1 (6 bases). Trimming shortened V by 5 bases and J by 4 bases, and 18 bases separated the two germline ends. This CDR3 spans 16 amino acids. The germline gives CDR1 SEHNR, CDR2 FQNEAQ (reference sequence). CDR3 sequence reads: CASSQWGRGGNQPQHF. The CDR3 region has the DNA TGTGCCAGCAGCCAGTGGGGCAGGGGTGGGAATCAGCCCCAGCATTTT.

As to this clone: The sample contains more than one DNA sequence encoding this CDR3. V usage is TRBV5-1 and J usage is TRBJ2-7; 12 bases map to TRBD2. This CDR3 is built from 15 residues. After removal of 4 bases from V and 1 base from J, the junction contained 3 bases not matched to a gene. Germline-derived CDR1 and CDR2 are SGHRS and YFSETQ. The CDR3 DNA reads as TGCGCCAGCAGCCTAACTAGCGGGGGGTCCTACGAGCAGTACTTC. As protein: CASSLTSGGSYEQYF.

The chain recombines TRBV18 with TRBJ1-6, with TRBD1 matching over 9 bases. This CDR3 contains 17 residues. The germline V gene has CDR1 KGHSH and CDR2 LQKENI. Unmatched junction bases numbered 11, after V lost 4 bases and J lost 7 bases. DNA of the CDR3: TGTGCCAGCTCACTTCAACCGGGACAGGGTTACAATTCACCCCTCCACTTT. Its translation: CASSLQPGQGYNSPLHF.

This clone was seen only a few times. This sequence joins TRBV30 and TRBJ1-2; D is unclear. The germline V gene has CDR1 GTSNPN and CDR2 SVGIG (reference sequence). The CDR3 contains 13 residues. Trimming shortened V by 5 bases and J by 7 bases, and 17 bases separated the two germline ends. The CDR3 DNA is TGTGCCTGGGCCGCCCGCCGAGGGTTTGGCTACACCTTC. As protein: CAWAARRGFGYTF.

V usage is TRBV7-8 and J usage is TRBJ1-6; tentatively, D is TRBD1 (6 bases). The CDR3 loop spans 14 amino acids. The germline CDR1 and CDR2 sequences are SGHVS and FQNEAQ. V lost 5 bases, J lost 5 bases, and 10 bases lay in between. This CDR3 reads CASSPQGNNSPLHF. CDR3 coding DNA: TGTGCCAGCAGCCCACAGGGAAATAATTCACCCCTCCACTTT.